These 17 T cell receptor beta chains were sequenced from one sample in a study of CXCR3-negative and CXCR3-positive naive CD8 T cells. Study-wide results and limits: Relative to CXCR3-negative naive cells, CXCR3-positive naive cells had more hydrophobic TRB CDR3s.

cDNA libraries for TRB were generated by 5' RACE incorporating UMI labels. From its re-call of the 5' RACE reads, TCRdb lists each CDR3 protein once, without DNA. The specimen's table records some 85,000 distinct CDR3 sequences. No cognate antigen is known for these TCRs. The sequenced sample was naive CXCR3+ CD8+ T cells from blood. The sample's subset: CD45RO-CCR7+CD27+CD95- naive CD8+ T cells expressing CXCR3 (TNR3+). These receptors all stem from a human donor in good health. Some clones in this sample may be carry-over from other donors' samples.

This chain connects TRBV6-2 or TRBV6-3 to TRBJ2-7. The CDR3 sequence is 13 residues long. Germline V gene sequence: CDR1 MNHEY, CDR2 SVGEGT. CDR3 region: CASNEQSYYEQYF.

The genes are TRBV13 and TRBJ2-7. This CDR3 region has 11 residues. CDR1 and CDR2 (germline): PRHDT, FYEKMQ (reference sequence). This CDR3 is CASSLQYEQYF.

This sequence joins TRBV12-3 or TRBV12-4 and TRBJ2-7; the D gene TCRdb calls, TRBD1, cannot be checked with no DNA. CDR3 length: 14 amino acids. CDR3 sequence reads: CASSTGNLPYEQYF.

V and J are TRBV7-9 and TRBJ2-3; no DNA is available, so the TRBD2 call from TCRdb remains unchecked. The CDR3 sequence is 15 residues long. Germline assignment: CDR1 SEHNR and CDR2 FQNEAQ (reference sequence). CDR3 loop: CASSPGTSGADTQYF.

This chain uses TRBV29-1 with TRBJ2-3; TCRdb gives TRBD1 as the D gene, but with no DNA this cannot be confirmed. Germline V gene data show CDR1 as SQVTM and CDR2 as ANQGSEA. This CDR3 has 13 residues. This chain's CDR3 is CSVGAGGTDTQYF.

CDR3 loop: CATSSGQGAMDTQYF. This chain links TRBV15 with TRBJ2-3; the TCRdb call, TRBD1, lacks DNA for checking. This CDR3 has 15 residues. The germline V gene encodes CDR1 LNHNV and CDR2 YYDKDF (reference sequence). The entire variable domain, with the rest obtained from reference TRBV15 and TRBJ2-3, is as follows: DAMVIQNPRYQVTQFGKPVTLSCSQTLNHNVMYWYQQKSSQAPKLLFHYYDKDFNNEADTPDNFQSRRPNTSFCFLDIRSPGLGDTAMYLCATSSGQGAMDTQYFGPGTRLTVL.

V is TRBV7-8 and J is TRBJ2-7; TCRdb picks TRBD1, but there is no DNA to check that call. This CDR3 is built from 16 residues. Germline-derived CDR1 and CDR2 are SGHVS and FQNEAQ. CDR3 sequence reads: CASSLQVGTRLDEQYF.

This chain connects TRBV27 to TRBJ2-1. The CDR3 extends over 14 amino acids. Germline CDR1 MNHEY, CDR2 SMNVEV (reference sequence). The CDR3 spells CASSFPGSYNEQFF.

The V call is TRBV10-3, the J call TRBJ2-2. CDR1 is ENHRY, CDR2 SYGVKD, per germline. This CDR3 region has 13 residues. CDR3 region: CAINFRGAGELFF.

The gene calls are TRBV24-1 and TRBJ2-6. The CDR3 is made up of 17 amino acids. Per germline, CDR1 KGHDR and CDR2 SFDVKD. This CDR3 is CATSDSGISSGANVLTF.

This chain joins TRBV6-5 and TRBJ2-2. The CDR3 is made up of 14 amino acids. CDR1 and CDR2 from the germline V gene are MNHEY and SVGAGI. The CDR3 spells CASSPQWGTGELFF.

This chain uses TRBV27 with TRBJ1-2; TCRdb proposes TRBD1, but this gene call is untestable without DNA. This CDR3 has 16 amino acids. Germline loops: CDR1 MNHEY, CDR2 SMNVEV (reference sequence). The CDR3 sequence is CASSPRHRSLNYGYTF.

The chain is built from TRBV7-9 and TRBJ2-7; TCRdb gives TRBD1 as the D gene, but with no DNA this cannot be confirmed. The CDR3 spans 15 residues. Germline V CDR1 and CDR2: SEHNR, FQNEAQ (reference sequence). This CDR3 is CASSPPGRRTYEQYF.

The chain is built from TRBV11-3 and TRBJ2-7; with no DNA, the TCRdb D assignment of TRBD1 cannot be verified. The CDR3 covers 13 residues. The germline V gene encodes CDR1 SGHNT and CDR2 YENEEA. The CDR3 loop reads CASSKRGYYEQYF.

V gene TRBV2 combines with J gene TRBJ2-3; TCRdb names TRBD2, which stays unverified in the absence of DNA. Germline V gene sequence: CDR1 SNHLY, CDR2 FYNNEI. This CDR3 has 15 residues. The CDR3: CASSEGRGGTDTQYF. Together with reference TRBV2 and TRBJ2-3, the CDR3 gives the full variable domain: EPEVTQTPSHQVTQMGQEVILRCVPISNHLYFYWYRQILGQKVEFLVSFYNNEISEKSEIFDDQFSVERPDGSNFTLKIRSTKLEDSAMYFCASSEGRGGTDTQYFGPGTRLTVL.

The chain's CDR3 is CASSSPDSGRDEQYF. The genes are TRBV12-3 or TRBV12-4 and TRBJ2-7; TCRdb calls TRBD2, which cannot be checked without DNA. The CDR3 is 15 amino acids.

The chain links TRBV14 to TRBJ1-1. Looked up from germline, CDR1 is SGHDN and CDR2 is FVKESK. The CDR3 is 13 residues long. The CDR3 sequence: CASSQEYDTEAFF.